A single sample gave rise to the 28 T cell receptor beta chains below, sequenced in a study of T-cell reconstitution after alpha-beta-depleted transplantation in children. Unique molecular identifiers were used to barcode this TCRbeta library. TCRdb reprocessed the PCR reads via MiXCR and lists one record per CDR3 protein. The sample comprises hundreds of thousands of distinct CDR3 sequences, around 13% of which are singletons, and 0.79% rests with the top ten. The input for sequencing was PBMCs, taken before TCRalphabeta/CD19-depleted stem cell transplant. Every receptor here comes from a girl aged 2 to 10 with congenital amegakaryocytic thrombocytopenia, due to receive a stem cell transplant.

The chain couples TRBV20-1 to TRBJ2-7; 7 bases are shared with TRBD2. Trimming at V came to 1 base and at J to 4 bases, leaving 7 bases not matched to a gene. Germline CDR1 and CDR2: DFQATT and SNEGSKA (reference sequence). This CDR3 has 14 residues. CDR3 loop: CSARGSGEGYEQYF. The CDR3 DNA sequence: TGCAGTGCTAGAGGATCGGGGGAGGGGTACGAGCAGTACTTC.

At least ten counts were recorded for this clonotype. V usage is TRBV6-1 and J usage is TRBJ2-1; D is undetermined. The CDR3 is 15 amino acids. V lost 6 bases to trimming and J lost 1 base, with 13 bases between them. Germline CDR1 is MNHNS and CDR2 is SASEGT. As DNA, the CDR3 is TGTGCCAGCAGCCCTAGGCTGGGGTCCTACAATGAGCAGTTCTTC. Translation: CASSPRLGSYNEQFF.

The chain employs TRBV14 and TRBJ2-3; weak D call: TRBD2 (5 bases). The length of the CDR3 is 16 residues. Trimming pared 2 bases from V and 0 bases from J, leaving 12 bases between. Germline CDR1 SGHDN, CDR2 FVKESK. CDR3: CASSQIYGESTDTQYF. The CDR3 DNA sequence: TGTGCCAGCAGCCAAATATACGGGGAAAGCACAGATACGCAGTATTTT.

This clonotype was detected only a few times. The DNA for the CDR3 is TGCAGTGCTAGAACAGGGACTAGCGGATACACAGATACGCAGTATTTT. Protein: CSARTGTSGYTDTQYF. The gene calls are TRBV20-1 and TRBJ2-3, with 11 bases lining up with TRBD2. The CDR3 runs to 16 residues. V dropped 2 bases and J dropped 2; count of bases not matched to a gene: 6. Per germline, CDR1 DFQATT and CDR2 SNEGSKA (reference sequence).

V gene TRBV28 combines with J gene TRBJ2-5; D remains ambiguous. Looked up from germline, CDR1 is MDHEN and CDR2 is SYDVKM. V dropped 5 bases and J dropped 7 bases, with 14 bases sitting between them. The CDR3 is made up of 13 amino acids. The CDR3 sequence: CASSTFSLGTQYF. The CDR3 DNA reads TGTGCCAGCAGTACCTTTTCATTGGGGACCCAGTACTTC.

This clonotype was counted many times. The gene calls are TRBV5-1 and TRBJ1-1; possible D gene TRBD1, 6 bases. Germline V CDR1 and CDR2: SGHRS, YFSETQ. The CDR3 is made up of 15 amino acids. The germline V and J ends were trimmed by 4 bases and 1 base, with 14 bases remaining between them. The chain's CDR3 is CASSNTGTTNTEAFF. CDR3 nucleotide sequence: TGCGCCAGCAGCAACACCGGGACAACGAACACTGAAGCTTTCTTT.

This clonotype was found a few times. This rearrangement joins TRBV28 to TRBJ2-3; 7 nucleotides line up with TRBD2. Germline V gene lookup returns CDR1 MDHEN and CDR2 SYDVKM. Losses at the gene ends were 4 bases for V and 2 bases for J; bases not matched to a gene: 9. The CDR3 is made up of 16 amino acids. CDR3 in amino acids: CASSSGGSGHTDTQYF. CDR3 nucleotides: TGTGCCAGCAGTTCCGGGGGTAGCGGGCACACAGATACGCAGTATTTT.

This clonotype has a count of ten or more. The V gene is TRBV5-1, the J gene TRBJ1-1, with D hard to call. The CDR3 has 15 amino acids. V gave up 1 base and J gave up 5 bases, with 15 bases separating them. Germline V gene data show CDR1 as SGHRS and CDR2 as YFSETQ. CDR3 in amino acids: CASSLTPDPGTEAFF. In DNA form, the CDR3 reads TGCGCCAGCAGCTTGACGCCAGACCCGGGGACTGAAGCTTTCTTT.

The chain employs TRBV14 and TRBJ2-7, with D maybe TRBD2 (7 bases). Trimming removed 1 base from V and 2 bases from J, with 18 bases in between. This CDR3 comprises 17 residues. Germline V CDR1 and CDR2: SGHDN, FVKESK. Here the CDR3 reads CASSQGRGPLLAYEQYF. The CDR3 DNA reads TGTGCCAGCAGCCAAGGGCGGGGGCCCCTCCTAGCCTACGAGCAGTACTTC.

This clonotype was counted ten times or more. The chain employs TRBV10-3 and TRBJ2-5; 8 bases match TRBD2. Germline assignment: CDR1 ENHRY and CDR2 SYGVKD. The CDR3 length is 13 residues. J was trimmed by 5 bases and V by 4 bases; bases with no gene match: 3. CDR3 bases: TGTGCCATCAGTGGACAGCGGGAGGAGACCCAGTACTTC. Its translation is CAISGQREETQYF.

The genes are TRBV23-1 and TRBJ2-1; D perhaps matches TRBD2 (7 bases). TRBV23-1 is filed as an ORF, its function uncertain. V lost 4 bases and J lost 6, with 16 bases in between. The CDR3 has 15 residues. The CDR3 loop reads CASSPTGGEGNEQFF. The CDR3 coding sequence is TGCGCCAGCAGTCCCACGGGGGGCGAAGGCAATGAGCAGTTCTTC.

The table lists this clonotype with a few counts. The chain couples TRBV12-3 or TRBV12-4 to TRBJ2-1, with TRBD2 matching over 11 bases. This CDR3 is built from 17 residues. The J segment lost 3 bases and the V segment lost 4 bases, leaving 8 bases of the junction unmatched. The CDR3 reads CASSSKMGLADYNEQFF. The CDR3 DNA is TGTGCCAGCAGTTCTAAAATGGGACTAGCGGACTACAATGAGCAGTTCTTC.

This rearrangement joins TRBV5-1 to TRBJ1-5; TRBD1 matches at 8 bases. The length of the CDR3 is 15 residues. J gave up 9 bases and V 4 bases, and 12 bases lay outside the gene matches. Germline CDR1 SGHRS, CDR2 YFSETQ. The CDR3 sequence is CASSLTGTGFRPQHF. DNA of the CDR3: TGCGCCAGCAGCCTCACCGGGACAGGTTTCCGGCCCCAGCATTTT.

This clonotype appeared a few times. CDR3 nucleotide sequence: TGTGCCAGCAGCTCCCCCCGGAGCTCCTACAATGAGCAGTTCTTC. Amino acid sequence: CASSSPRSSYNEQFF. The V and J genes are TRBV7-8 and TRBJ2-1, with no clear D. From germline, CDR1 is SGHVS and CDR2 FQNEAQ. The CDR3 consists of 15 residues. V gave up 4 bases and J gave up 0 bases, with 10 bases separating them.

This clonotype was observed many times. This chain uses TRBV7-3 with TRBJ1-1, with no clear D. V lost 1 base, J lost 0 bases, and 12 bases lay in between. The CDR3 has 16 amino acids. CDR1 and CDR2 (germline): SGHTA, FQGTGA. The CDR3 protein is CASSLIGQQMNTEAFF. Written as DNA, the CDR3 is TGTGCCAGCAGCTTAATTGGTCAACAGATGAACACTGAAGCTTTCTTT.

There are a few counts of this clonotype. This chain links TRBV9 with TRBJ1-1; 11 nucleotides match TRBD1. The CDR3 loop spans 16 amino acids. The germline V gene has CDR1 SGDLS and CDR2 YYNGEE. The ends lost 0 bases at V and 5 bases at J; junction bases unmatched: 6. DNA for the CDR3: TGTGCCAGCAGCGTAGTCGGGACAGGGGGAGGTACTGAAGCTTTCTTT. This encodes CASSVVGTGGGTEAFF.

This chain joins TRBV5-1 and TRBJ1-6; 10 bases agree with TRBD1. Germline V gene sequence: CDR1 SGHRS, CDR2 YFSETQ. The V gene end was trimmed by 7 bases and the J gene end by 5 bases; junction bases not matched to a gene: 3. The CDR3 runs to 14 residues. CDR3: CASGTGDHNSPLHF. The CDR3 DNA sequence: TGCGCCAGCGGGACAGGGGATCATAATTCACCCCTCCACTTT.

V and J are TRBV3-1 and TRBJ2-7; 13 positions match TRBD2. The CDR3 covers 16 residues. Trimming cost V 3 bases and J 3 bases; bases outside gene matches: 5. Germline V CDR1 and CDR2: LGHDT, YNNKEL (reference sequence). Written as DNA, the CDR3 is TGTGCCAGCAGCCACTCCCGGACTAGCGGGAGCTACGAGCAGTACTTC. Protein sequence: CASSHSRTSGSYEQYF.

This clonotype was detected many times. The chain combines TRBV6-6 with TRBJ2-7; TRBD1 matches 7 bases. V dropped 5 bases and J dropped 3; count of bases not matched to a gene: 4. This CDR3 spans 13 amino acids. The germline CDR1 and CDR2 sequences are MNHNY and SVGAGI (reference sequence). The CDR3: CASSRDRNYEQYF. CDR3 sequence (DNA): TGTGCCAGCAGTAGGGACAGAAACTACGAGCAGTACTTC.

This clonotype showed up just a few times. One end of the junction does not line up with germline, which may come from a read error. V and J are TRBV2 and TRBJ2-4; 9 nucleotides align to TRBD2. Germline V gene lookup returns CDR1 SNHLY and CDR2 FYNNEI. The CDR3 length is 11 residues. CDR3 region: CASSDSLAGPF. CDR3 DNA: TGTGCCAGCAGTGATAGTCTAGCGGGACCTTTC.

This clonotype was found many times. The rearrangement joins TRBV9 to TRBJ2-5; D is possibly TRBD2 (6 bases). Germline CDR1 reads SGDLS; CDR2 reads YYNGEE. CDR3 size: 16 residues. The V and J ends lost 0 bases and 0 bases respectively, with 12 bases between them. The CDR3 DNA reads as TGTGCCAGCAGCGTAGGAGGAGGGCTGTACCAAGAGACCCAGTACTTC. The encoded protein is CASSVGGGLYQETQYF.

In this sample, this clonotype turned up a few times. The J gene is TRBJ2-3, the V gene TRBV11-2; D is unresolved. This CDR3 spans 13 amino acids. Trimming took 5 bases from V and 6 from J, leaving 12 bases between them. Germline V lookup: CDR1 SGHAT, CDR2 FQNNGV. The CDR3 is CASSHGWADTQYF. The CDR3 nucleotides read TGTGCCAGCAGCCACGGCTGGGCCGATACGCAGTATTTT.

The chain links TRBV5-1 to TRBJ2-3, with 13 bases fitting TRBD2. Germline assignment: CDR1 SGHRS and CDR2 YFSETQ. This CDR3 is built from 15 residues. V dropped 7 bases and J dropped 2; count of bases not matched to a gene: 4. For the CDR3, the DNA is TGCGCCAGCCGCGGACTAGCGGGAGCCACAGATACGCAGTATTTT. Amino acids: CASRGLAGATDTQYF.

This clonotype was found a few times. V and J are TRBV5-1 and TRBJ2-2; 8 bases agree with TRBD1. Per germline, CDR1 SGHRS and CDR2 YFSETQ. Trimming at V came to 4 bases and at J to 3 bases, leaving 2 bases not matched to a gene. This CDR3 contains 14 residues. Here the CDR3 reads CASSPTGDTGELFF. In DNA, the CDR3 is TGCGCCAGCAGCCCGACAGGGGACACCGGGGAGCTGTTTTTT.

In this sample, this clonotype turned up a few times. The chain employs TRBV5-1 and TRBJ2-2; TRBD2 is a possible D gene (6 bases). Germline V gene lookup returns CDR1 SGHRS and CDR2 YFSETQ. V was cut by 0 bases and J by 0 bases, with 9 bases left in between. This CDR3 is built from 16 residues. Here the CDR3 DNA reads TGCGCCAGCAGCTTGGACCGCGGGACGAACACCGGGGAGCTGTTTTTT. Its protein product is CASSLDRGTNTGELFF.

The sample holds one count of this clonotype. V usage is TRBV12-3 or TRBV12-4 and J usage is TRBJ1-2, with D hard to call. The CDR3 covers 14 residues. V was pared by 3 bases and J by 0 bases, with 8 bases between. CDR3 DNA sequence: TGTGCCAGCAGTTTTCAGCCCCCTAACTATGGCTACACCTTC. Its protein product is CASSFQPPNYGYTF.

The rearrangement joins TRBV29-1 to TRBJ1-2; a weak D match, TRBD1 (5 bases). CDR1 is SQVTM and CDR2 is ANQGSEA in the germline V gene. V shed 6 bases and J shed 2 bases, with 16 bases lying between them. The CDR3 runs 14 residues. The DNA of the CDR3 is TGCAGCGTCGACCGAGCAGGGACCAACTATGGCTACACCTTC. Amino acids: CSVDRAGTNYGYTF. Based on the CDR3 plus reference TRBV29-1 and TRBJ1-2, the full variable domain is SAVISQKPSRDICQRGTSLTIQCQVDSQVTMMFWYRQQPGQSLTLIATANQGSEATYESGFVIDKFPISRPNLTFSTLTVSNMSPEDSSIYLCSVDRAGTNYGYTFGSGTRLTVV.

This clonotype has ten or more counts. A read error may account for a junction end that differs from germline. V is TRBV20-1 and J is TRBJ1-2; D is undetermined. There are 14 residues in the CDR3. Per the germline V gene, CDR1 is DFQATT and CDR2 is SNEGSKA (reference sequence). DNA for the CDR3: TGCAGTGCGAGGGCAGGAGCAGCCAATTATGGCTACACTTTC. Protein product: CSARAGAANYGYTF.